The subject of this entry is one T cell receptor (beta chain). In this CDR3 the conserved last residue, phenylalanine or tryptophan, is missing, so a read error is likely. The DNA is omitted, as the CDR3 cannot be located on it reliably, and the CDR3 follows TCRdb's listing. The entry originates in a study of Graves' ophthalmopathy and Graves' hyperthyroidism. RNA transcripts were the source from which TCR beta CDR3 regions were amplified. RT-PCR was first run with HTBI primers, then multiplex PCR in a second round. TCRdb reprocessed the multiplex PCR reads via MiXCR and lists one record per CDR3 protein. The sample lists over a million distinct CDR3 sequences, about 40% seen once, with roughly 11% in the top ten. The CDR3 length equals 15 residues, ends included. Germline assignment: CDR1 ENHRY and CDR2 SYGVKD.

This TCR came from an adult man with Graves' hyperthyroidism. The chain recombines TRBV10-3 with TRBJ1-6. Specimen: peripheral blood or thyroid tissue (not recorded which). Here the CDR3 reads CAISAESSYNSPRPR.